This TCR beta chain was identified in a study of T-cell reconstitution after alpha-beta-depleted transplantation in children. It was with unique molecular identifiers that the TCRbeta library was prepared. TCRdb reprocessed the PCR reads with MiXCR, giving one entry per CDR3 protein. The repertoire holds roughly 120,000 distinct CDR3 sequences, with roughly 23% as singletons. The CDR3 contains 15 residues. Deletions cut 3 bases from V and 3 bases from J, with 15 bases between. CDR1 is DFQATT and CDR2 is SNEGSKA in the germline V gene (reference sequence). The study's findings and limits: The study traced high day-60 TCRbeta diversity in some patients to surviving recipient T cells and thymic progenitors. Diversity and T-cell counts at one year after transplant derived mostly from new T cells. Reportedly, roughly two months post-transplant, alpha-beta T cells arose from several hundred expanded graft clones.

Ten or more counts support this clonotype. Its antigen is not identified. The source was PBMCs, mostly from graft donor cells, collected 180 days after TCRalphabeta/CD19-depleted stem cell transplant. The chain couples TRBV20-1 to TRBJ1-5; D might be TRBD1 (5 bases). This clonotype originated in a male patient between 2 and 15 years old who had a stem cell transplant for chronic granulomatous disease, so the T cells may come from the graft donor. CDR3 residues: CSASPGRGNNQPQHF. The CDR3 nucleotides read TGCAGTGCTAGCCCCGGACGGGGGAACAATCAGCCCCAGCATTTT.